This entry lists 28 T cell receptor beta chains sequenced from one sample in a study of shared clonotypes between healthy human individuals (TCRdb year 2020). The receptor library was made with the immunoSEQ multiplex PCR assay. TCRdb mirrors the immuneACCESS table, restricted to in-frame sequences. Some clones are absent from its copies; in checked studies, under half trace to an unresolved V gene, and the reason for the others is unknown. Here the sample has millions of clones; 85% to 95% occur a single time. Over 0.12% of the sample goes to the ten largest clones. Sequenced material: naive CD4+ T cells sorted from blood. Per the publication, the cell subset or site label means: CD45RA+ positively selected. All receptors derive from a man younger than 35 in good health.

The chain uses TRBV11-2 and TRBJ1-1, with a weak D call TRBD1 (5 bases). CDR1 and CDR2 from the germline V gene are SGHAT and FQNNGV. V was shortened by 5 bases and J by 2 bases, with 12 bases between the two germline ends. The length of the CDR3 is 14 residues. Written as DNA, the CDR3 is TGTGCCAGCAGCCCAGTGACAGCAAACACTGAAGCTTTCTTT. Amino acid sequence: CASSPVTANTEAFF.

The V and J genes are TRBV10-2 and TRBJ1-5; D perhaps matches TRBD1 (5 bases). Germline V gene lookup returns CDR1 WSHSY and CDR2 SAAADI. The CDR3 is 13 residues long. Trimming shortened V by 2 bases and J by 7 bases, and 9 bases separated the two germline ends. The CDR3 bases are TGCGCCAGCAGTGAGCAGGGTAGACAGCCCCAGCATTTT. Amino acid sequence: CASSEQGRQPQHF.

The V and J genes are TRBV19 and TRBJ2-4, with D tentatively TRBD1 or TRBD2 (5 bases each). V dropped 5 bases and J dropped 0 bases, with 11 bases sitting between them. There are 15 residues in the CDR3. Germline V gene lookup returns CDR1 LNHDA and CDR2 SQIVND (reference sequence). The CDR3 nucleotides are TGTGCCAGTAGTGGGGCAGGACTAGCCAAAAACATTCAGTACTTC. Amino acids: CASSGAGLAKNIQYF.

Of note for this clone: Other nucleotide sequences from this sample produce the same CDR3. CDR3 protein: CASSLRLAGSTDTQYF. In DNA form, the CDR3 reads TGTGCCAGCAGCTTGCGACTAGCGGGGAGCACAGATACGCAGTATTTT. This chain connects TRBV5-4 to TRBJ2-3; TRBD2 agrees at 11 bases. The CDR3 runs to 16 residues. Germline V CDR1 and CDR2: SGHNT, YYREEE (reference sequence). The ends lost 1 base at V and 0 bases at J; junction bases unmatched: 1.

The rearrangement joins TRBV2 to TRBJ1-2; D uncertain. Germline assignment: CDR1 SNHLY and CDR2 FYNNEI. The V and J ends lost 7 bases and 0 bases respectively, with 15 bases between them. There are 15 residues in the CDR3. The CDR3 DNA follows: TGTGCCAGCACTACGGAGGCAGGTGCTAACTATGGCTACACCTTC. It is translated as CASTTEAGANYGYTF.

J is TRBJ2-1 and V is TRBV4-1; tentatively, D is TRBD1 (6 bases). Trimming took off 2 bases at V and 0 bases at J, with 14 bases between the two ends. The CDR3 sequence is 17 residues long. Germline CDR1 is MGHRA and CDR2 is YSYEKL. CDR3 coding DNA: TGCGCCAGCAGCCAATCGGGCGGACAGAGCTCCTACAATGAGCAGTTCTTC. This translates into CASSQSGGQSSYNEQFF.

This clone was recorded a few times. The V call is TRBV19, the J call TRBJ1-4; D may be TRBD1 (5 bases). This CDR3 spans 13 amino acids. V was cut by 0 bases and J by 14 bases, with 13 bases left in between. The germline V gene has CDR1 LNHDA and CDR2 SQIVND (reference sequence). The CDR3 region has the DNA TGTGCCAGTAGTATAGACCCCGGGACGTCCCTGTTTTTT. Translation: CASSIDPGTSLFF.

The chain is built from TRBV15 and TRBJ2-3, with D tentatively TRBD1 or TRBD2 (6 bases each). Germline-derived CDR1 and CDR2 are LNHNV and YYDKDF (reference sequence). Trimming removed 7 bases at V and 1 base at J, with 15 bases between. The CDR3 length is 15 residues. This chain's CDR3 is CATMARGERTDTQYF. The DNA for the CDR3 is TGTGCCACCATGGCTAGGGGGGAACGCACAGATACGCAGTATTTT.

The J gene is TRBJ1-4, the V gene TRBV7-8, with a weak D call TRBD1 (6 bases). CDR1 and CDR2 (germline): SGHVS, FQNEAQ. This CDR3 is 19 amino acids long. Trimming left V 5 bases short and J 2 bases short, with 24 bases between. CDR3 DNA sequence: TGTGCCAGCAGCCCCGTTATTTTAGACAGGAGTAGGACTAATGAAAAACTGTTTTTT. Residues: CASSPVILDRSRTNEKLFF.

The chain is built from TRBV18 and TRBJ2-7; D possibly corresponds to TRBD1 (6 bases). Trimming removed 3 bases from V and 2 bases from J, with 14 bases in between. The CDR3 contains 15 residues. The germline gives CDR1 KGHSH, CDR2 LQKENI. The CDR3 is CASSPGRGATYEQYF. CDR3 DNA sequence: TGTGCCAGCTCACCTGGCAGGGGAGCGACCTACGAGCAGTACTTC.

Concerning this clone: The sample has other DNA sequences that encode this CDR3 too. The gene calls are TRBV5-1 and TRBJ1-6; tentatively, D is TRBD1 (6 bases). Germline V gene data show CDR1 as SGHRS and CDR2 as YFSETQ. The CDR3 consists of 14 residues. With 2 bases removed from V and 7 bases from J, the gap between germline ends came to 10 bases. The CDR3 loop is CASSLQGYNSPLHF. The CDR3 DNA reads as TGCGCCAGCAGCTTACAGGGATACAATTCACCCCTCCACTTT.

The chain is built from TRBV5-1 and TRBJ2-3, with D possibly matching TRBD1 (5 bases). The CDR3 is 14 residues long. V lost 0 bases, J lost 5 bases, and 10 bases lay in between. Germline values: CDR1 SGHRS, CDR2 YFSETQ. For the CDR3, the DNA is TGCGCCAGCAGCTTGGCCCAAACAGGAGATACGCAGTATTTT. This encodes CASSLAQTGDTQYF.

This chain connects TRBV2 to TRBJ1-2; D remains ambiguous. V lost 2 bases and J lost 7, with 5 bases in between. The CDR3 contains 11 residues. The V gene's germline CDR1 is SNHLY and CDR2 FYNNEI. The CDR3 DNA reads TGTGCCAGCAGTGAAATCTTTGGCTACACCTTC. Translated: CASSEIFGYTF.

The chain links TRBV5-4 to TRBJ1-2; the D is unclear. This CDR3 has 13 residues. Trimming took 3 bases from V and 3 from J, leaving 9 bases between them. CDR1 is SGHNT and CDR2 is YYREEE in the germline V gene (reference sequence). Here the CDR3 DNA reads TGTGCCAGCAGCTCGGACGGCCACTATGGCTACACCTTC. Protein: CASSSDGHYGYTF.

Details on this clone: This same CDR3 is encoded by further DNA sequences in the sample. The chain is built from TRBV11-2 and TRBJ2-3, with D perhaps TRBD2 (6 bases). In germline, CDR1 is SGHAT, CDR2 FQNNGV. V lost 0 bases to trimming and J lost 1 base, with 8 bases between them. The CDR3 spans 15 residues. As DNA, the CDR3 is TGTGCCAGCAGCTTAGAGGGACTGGGCACAGATACGCAGTATTTT. Its translation is CASSLEGLGTDTQYF.

The rearrangement uses TRBV15 and TRBJ2-2, with D unresolved. The germline V gene encodes CDR1 LNHNV and CDR2 YYDKDF (reference sequence). The CDR3 loop spans 16 amino acids. V was trimmed by 0 bases and J by 4 bases, leaving 12 bases between them. CDR3 bases: TGTGCCACCAGCAGAGATCTTAGCCTCGGCACCGGGGAGCTGTTTTTT. Protein sequence: CATSRDLSLGTGELFF.

The chain carries TRBV19 and TRBJ1-4; D is ambiguous. The CDR3 is made up of 15 amino acids. V was clipped by 3 bases and J by 3 bases, with 11 bases between them. Per germline, CDR1 LNHDA and CDR2 SQIVND (reference sequence). The CDR3 sequence: CASSISVAANEKLFF. The CDR3 bases are TGTGCCAGTAGTATTAGCGTAGCCGCTAATGAAAAACTGTTTTTT. The variable domain in full, with the rest retrieved from reference TRBV19 and TRBJ1-4, is DGGITQSPKYLFRKEGQNVTLSCEQNLNHDAMYWYRQDPGQGLRLIYYSQIVNDFQKGDIAEGYSVSREKKESFPLTVTSAQKNPTAFYLCASSISVAANEKLFFGSGTQLSVL.

The gene calls are TRBV4-1 and TRBJ1-4; 8 bases line up with TRBD1. CDR3 size: 16 residues. From germline, CDR1 is MGHRA and CDR2 YSYEKL. With 4 bases clipped from V and 4 bases from J, the junction kept 8 bases outside the gene matches. The CDR3 DNA follows: TGCGCCAGCAGCCCGAACAGGGGGGAGATTAATGAAAAACTGTTTTTT. This sequence encodes CASSPNRGEINEKLFF.

This clone is a singleton in its sample. Other DNA sequences in the same sample also yield this CDR3. The chain carries TRBV28 and TRBJ1-2; 7 nucleotides align to TRBD1. Germline V gene lookup returns CDR1 MDHEN and CDR2 SYDVKM. This CDR3 has 13 residues. J was trimmed by 5 bases and V by 6 bases; bases with no gene match: 6. CDR3 nucleotide sequence: TGTGCCAGCAGCTGGGGACAGAGTTATGGCTACACCTTC. It yields the protein CASSWGQSYGYTF.

This chain uses TRBV7-9 with TRBJ2-3; TRBD2 aligns across 12 bases. The germline V gene has CDR1 SEHNR and CDR2 FQNEAQ (reference sequence). V shed 5 bases and J 3 bases; nucleotides not matched to a gene: 6. The CDR3 runs 16 residues. The CDR3 DNA follows: TGTGCCAGCAGCGTCAAACTAGCGGGGGGAACAGATACGCAGTATTTT. Translated, it gives CASSVKLAGGTDTQYF.

The chain employs TRBV7-9 and TRBJ2-5; 7 nucleotides agree with TRBD2. The CDR3 is made up of 15 amino acids. Losses at the gene ends were 7 bases for V and 5 bases for J; bases not matched to a gene: 13. The germline gives CDR1 SEHNR, CDR2 FQNEAQ (reference sequence). The CDR3, as DNA: TGTGCCAGCATCAAGGGAGGGGTTCTTGGTGAGACCCAGTACTTC. This sequence encodes CASIKGGVLGETQYF.

This clone was observed once. The chain combines TRBV6-1 with TRBJ1-3; D is undetermined. The V and J ends lost 8 bases and 0 bases respectively, with 8 bases between them. The CDR3 is made up of 13 amino acids. In germline, CDR1 is MNHNS, CDR2 SASEGT. The CDR3 DNA is TGTGCCAGCGTTATCCTCTCTGGAAACACCATATATTTT. It codes for CASVILSGNTIYF.

V usage is TRBV28 and J usage is TRBJ2-1, with a weak D call TRBD1 (5 bases). V dropped 2 bases and J dropped 2 bases, with 10 bases sitting between them. The CDR3 length is 15 residues. The germline CDR1 and CDR2 sequences are MDHEN and SYDVKM. The CDR3: CASSLARQTYNEQFF. CDR3 sequence (DNA): TGTGCCAGCAGTTTAGCCCGACAGACCTACAATGAGCAGTTCTTC.

The rearrangement uses TRBV5-4 and TRBJ2-7; possibly TRBD2 for D (6 bases). The V gene lost 4 bases and the J gene lost 5 bases, with 13 bases spanning the gap. This CDR3 region has 13 residues. The germline gives CDR1 SGHNT, CDR2 YYREEE (reference sequence). CDR3 nucleotide sequence: TGTGCCAGCAGCCAAGGGACTGCGGACGAGCAGTACTTC. This sequence encodes CASSQGTADEQYF.

This clone appeared once. The rearrangement uses TRBV10-1 and TRBJ2-7, with D perhaps being TRBD1 or TRBD2 (5 bases each). The ends were cut back, 6 bases at V and 7 bases at J, with 22 bases in the middle. Germline V lookup: CDR1 WNHNN, CDR2 SYGVQD (reference sequence). The CDR3 has 15 residues. CDR3 DNA sequence: TGCGCCAGCAGCGCCGCCGGGACCAACCCTAGGGAGCAGTACTTC. Translation gives CASSAAGTNPREQYF.

Comment on this clone: At the DNA level, this CDR3 is encoded by other sequences in the same sample as well. This rearrangement joins TRBV4-3 to TRBJ2-3, with 7 positions matching TRBD2. The germline V gene encodes CDR1 LGHNA and CDR2 YSLEER. The V segment lost 0 bases and the J segment 3 bases; nucleotides outside the gene matches: 0. The CDR3 contains 14 residues. For the CDR3, the DNA is TGCGCCAGCAGCCAAGAGGGGGGGACAGATACGCAGTATTTT. As protein: CASSQEGGTDTQYF.

The table lists this clone with a count of one. This chain connects TRBV6-1 to TRBJ1-1; possible D gene TRBD1, 5 bases. V lost 4 bases, J lost 6 bases, and 15 bases lay in between. Germline CDR1 MNHNS, CDR2 SASEGT. CDR3 size: 14 residues. The CDR3 DNA is TGTGCCAGCAGTGTGACATGGGGGACCTCTGAAGCTTTCTTT. Its protein is CASSVTWGTSEAFF.

The chain uses TRBV28 and TRBJ1-1; D is possibly TRBD1 (5 bases). V lost 6 bases to trimming and J lost 4 bases, with 18 bases between them. The CDR3 has 15 residues. The V gene's germline CDR1 is MDHEN and CDR2 SYDVKM. The chain's CDR3 is CASSSLTTRGTEAFF. For the CDR3, the DNA is TGTGCCAGCAGCTCCCTCACAACAAGGGGCACTGAAGCTTTCTTT.